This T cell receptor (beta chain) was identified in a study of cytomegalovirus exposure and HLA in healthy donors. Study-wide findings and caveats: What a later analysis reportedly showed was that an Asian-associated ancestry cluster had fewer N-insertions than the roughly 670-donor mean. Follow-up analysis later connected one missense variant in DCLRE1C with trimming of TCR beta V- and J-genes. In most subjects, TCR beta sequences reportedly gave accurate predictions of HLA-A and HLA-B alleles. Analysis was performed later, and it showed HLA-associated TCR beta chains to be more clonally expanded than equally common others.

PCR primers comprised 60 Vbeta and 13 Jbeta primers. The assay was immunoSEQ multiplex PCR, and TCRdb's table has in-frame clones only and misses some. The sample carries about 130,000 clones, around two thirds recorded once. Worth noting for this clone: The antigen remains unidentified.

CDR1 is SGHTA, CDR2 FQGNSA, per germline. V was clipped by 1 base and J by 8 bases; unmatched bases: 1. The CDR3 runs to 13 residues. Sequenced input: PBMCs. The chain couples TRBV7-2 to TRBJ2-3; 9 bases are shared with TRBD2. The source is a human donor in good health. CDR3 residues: CASSLVTSGTQYF. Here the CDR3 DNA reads TGTGCCAGCAGCTTAGTGACTAGCGGTACGCAGTATTTT.